This T cell receptor beta chain was obtained from a study of vaccination and CD4 T cells after COVID-19. Study overall: SARS-CoV-2, HCoV-NL63, HCoV-OC43 and HCoV-229E supplied the overlapping spike peptides used to stimulate cells. Controls used CEFX viral epitopes (positive), HIV-1 Nef peptides (negative), or no peptide.

J lost 7 bases, V lost 4 bases, and 8 bases had no gene match. Germline V gene sequence: CDR1 SGHNT, CDR2 YYREEE (reference sequence). This CDR3 spans 14 amino acids. The assay that was used to sequence DNA from cultured CD4+ T cells was the Oncomine TCR Beta short-read assay. TCRdb passed the PCR reads through MiXCR, listing each CDR3 protein once. The data contain 15,000 to 18,000 distinct CDR3 sequences, about two fifths of them singletons. Treatment of the sample: approximately nine-day PBMC culture with coronavirus spike peptide pools or control peptides (ViraFEST assay). Positive PCR tests dated from March to December 2020, predating US Alpha, Beta and Delta variants. Study-wide findings and caveats: Median counts of SARS-CoV-2-reactive clonotypes increased from 21 to 38; this difference was not significant.

This clonotype was recorded a few times. Its antigen remains unknown. Sequencing used CD4+ T cells from blood, cultured in vitro, obtained before SARS-CoV-2 vaccination. The gene calls are TRBV5-4 and TRBJ1-2; the match to TRBD1 covers 9 bases. This TCR came from a human donor who had recovered from COVID-19. CDR3 DNA sequence: TGTGCCAGCAGCCGTCACACAGGGGGCGGTGGCTACACCTTC. This gives the protein CASSRHTGGGGYTF. Variable domain in full (rest from reference TRBV5-4 and TRBJ1-2): ETGVTQSPTHLIKTRGQQVTLRCSSQSGHNTVSWYQQALGQGPQFIFQYYREEENGRGNFPPRFSGLQFPNYSSELNVNALELDDSALYLCASSRHTGGGGYTFGSGTRLTVV.